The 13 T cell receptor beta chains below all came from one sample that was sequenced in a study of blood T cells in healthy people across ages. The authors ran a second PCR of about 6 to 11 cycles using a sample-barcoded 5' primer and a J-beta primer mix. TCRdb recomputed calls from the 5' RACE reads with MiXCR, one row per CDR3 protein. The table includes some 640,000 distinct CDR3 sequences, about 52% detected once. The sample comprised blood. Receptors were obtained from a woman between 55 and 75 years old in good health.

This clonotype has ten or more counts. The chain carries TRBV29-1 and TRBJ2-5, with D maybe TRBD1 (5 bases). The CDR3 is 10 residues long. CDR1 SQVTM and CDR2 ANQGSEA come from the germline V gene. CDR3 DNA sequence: TGCGCAGGGTGGGGAGAGACCCAGTACTTC. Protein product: CAGWGETQYF. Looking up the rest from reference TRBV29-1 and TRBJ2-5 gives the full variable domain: SAVISQKPSRDICQRGTSLTIQCQVDSQVTMMFWYRQQPGQSLTLIATANQGSEATYESGFVIDKFPISRPNLTFSTLTVSNMSPEDSSIYLCAGWGETQYFGPGTRLLVL.

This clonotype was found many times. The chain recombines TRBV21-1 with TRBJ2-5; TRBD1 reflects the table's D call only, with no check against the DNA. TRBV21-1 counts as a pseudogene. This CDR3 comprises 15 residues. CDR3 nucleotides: TGTGCCAGCAGCCTCGCGGGACAGCCTTGCGAGACCCAGTACTTC. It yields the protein CASSLAGQPCETQYF.

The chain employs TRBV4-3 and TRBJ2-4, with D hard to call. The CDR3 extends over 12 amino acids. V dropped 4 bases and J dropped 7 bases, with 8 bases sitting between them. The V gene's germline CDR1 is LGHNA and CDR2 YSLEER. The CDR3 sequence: CASSPGPNIQYF. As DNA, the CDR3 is TGCGCCAGCAGCCCAGGTCCCAACATTCAGTACTTC.

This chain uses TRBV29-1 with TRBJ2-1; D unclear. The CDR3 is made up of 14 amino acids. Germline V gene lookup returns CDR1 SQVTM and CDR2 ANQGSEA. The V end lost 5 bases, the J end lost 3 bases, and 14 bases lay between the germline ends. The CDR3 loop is CSVFGESDYNEQFF. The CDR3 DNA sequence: TGCAGCGTTTTTGGGGAAAGCGACTACAATGAGCAGTTCTTC.

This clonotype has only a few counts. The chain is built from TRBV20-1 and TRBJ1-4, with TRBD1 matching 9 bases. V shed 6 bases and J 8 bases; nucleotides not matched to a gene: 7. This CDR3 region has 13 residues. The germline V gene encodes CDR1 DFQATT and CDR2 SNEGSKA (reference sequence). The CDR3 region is CSAPGTGREKLFF. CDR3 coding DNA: TGCAGTGCACCCGGGACAGGGAGGGAAAAACTGTTTTTT.

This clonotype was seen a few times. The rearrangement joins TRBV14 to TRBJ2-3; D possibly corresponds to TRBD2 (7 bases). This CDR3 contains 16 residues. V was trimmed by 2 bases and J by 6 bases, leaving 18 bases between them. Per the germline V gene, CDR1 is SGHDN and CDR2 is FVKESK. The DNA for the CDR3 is TGTGCCAGCAGCCAAACACGGGGGGCGCCGCGGGATACGCAGTATTTT. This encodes CASSQTRGAPRDTQYF.

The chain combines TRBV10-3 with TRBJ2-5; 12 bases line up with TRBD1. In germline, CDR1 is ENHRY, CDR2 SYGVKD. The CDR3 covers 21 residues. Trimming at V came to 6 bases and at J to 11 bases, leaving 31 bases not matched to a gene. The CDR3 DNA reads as TGTGCCATCAGGGGACAGGGGGCGTCCGGTGGACTAGCAACCCCTTCCAATGAGCAGTACTTC. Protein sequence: CAIRGQGASGGLATPSNEQYF.

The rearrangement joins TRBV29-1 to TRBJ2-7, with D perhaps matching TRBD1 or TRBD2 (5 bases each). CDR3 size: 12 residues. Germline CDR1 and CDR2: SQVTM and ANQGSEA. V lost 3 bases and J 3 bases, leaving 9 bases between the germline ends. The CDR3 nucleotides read TGCAGCGTTGACGGGGCAGGCTACGAGCAGTACTTC. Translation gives CSVDGAGYEQYF.

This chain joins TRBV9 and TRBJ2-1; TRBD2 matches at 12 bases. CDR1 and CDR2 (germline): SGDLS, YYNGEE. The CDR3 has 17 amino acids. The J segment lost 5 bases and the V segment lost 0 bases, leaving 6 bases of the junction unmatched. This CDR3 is CASSVGLAGGLNNEQFF. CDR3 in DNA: TGTGCCAGCAGCGTAGGGCTAGCGGGAGGGCTTAACAATGAGCAGTTCTTC.

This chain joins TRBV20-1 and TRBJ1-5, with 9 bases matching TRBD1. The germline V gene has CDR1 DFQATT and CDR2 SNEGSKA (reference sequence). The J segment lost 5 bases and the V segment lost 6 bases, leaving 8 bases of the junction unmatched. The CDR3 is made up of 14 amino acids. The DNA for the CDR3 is TGCAGTGCCAAATCCGGGACAGGGCATCAGCCCCAGCATTTT. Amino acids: CSAKSGTGHQPQHF.

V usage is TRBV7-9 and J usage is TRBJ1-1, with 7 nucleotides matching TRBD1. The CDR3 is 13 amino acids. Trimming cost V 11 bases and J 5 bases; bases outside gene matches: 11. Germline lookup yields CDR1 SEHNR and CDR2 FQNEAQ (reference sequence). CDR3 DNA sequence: TGTGCCGGGGGCCGACAGGGCGGAACTGAAGCTTTCTTT. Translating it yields CAGGRQGGTEAFF.

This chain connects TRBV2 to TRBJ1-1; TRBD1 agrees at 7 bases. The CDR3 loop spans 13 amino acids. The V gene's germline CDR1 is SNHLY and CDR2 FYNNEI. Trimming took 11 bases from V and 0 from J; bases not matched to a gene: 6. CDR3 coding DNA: TGTGCCGGTAACAGGGGCATGAACACTGAAGCTTTCTTT. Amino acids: CAGNRGMNTEAFF.

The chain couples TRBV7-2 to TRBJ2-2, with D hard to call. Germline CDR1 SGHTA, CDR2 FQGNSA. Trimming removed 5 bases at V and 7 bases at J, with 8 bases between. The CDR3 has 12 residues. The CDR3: CASSLRIGELFF. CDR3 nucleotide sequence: TGTGCCAGCAGCCTCAGAATCGGGGAGCTGTTTTTT.